A selection of T cell receptor beta chains follows, all from one sample in a study of technical replicates of blood from several donors. This table comes from immunoSEQ multiplex PCR, and its TCRdb copy is limited to in-frame clones, with some not included. The sample lists some 49,000 clones, more than 85% occurring once. The sample was PBMCs. Every receptor here comes from a human donor in good health. Some clones in this sample may be carry-over from other donors' samples. Each CDR3 is given with its conserved first and last residue. Each record gives: D gene, J gene, V gene, clone size, CDR3 protein, CDR3 DNA. The D gene is left open where the match is weak. Clone sizes are given selectively: once, few, many, or a class where the clone is expanded.

d_gene: TRBD1; j_gene: TRBJ2-2; v_gene: TRBV7-2; abundance: once; CDR3aa: CASSLGSRGLSGELFF; CDR3nt: TGTGCCAGCAGCTTAGGGAGCAGGGGGCTCTCCGGGGAGCTGTTTTTT
d_gene: NA; j_gene: TRBJ1-4; v_gene: TRBV4-1; abundance: NA; CDR3aa: CASSFVGEKLFF; CDR3nt: TGCGCCAGCAGCTTCGTCGGGGAAAAACTGTTTTTT
d_gene: NA; j_gene: TRBJ1-2; v_gene: TRBV16; abundance: once; CDR3aa: CASSQEHSSNYGYTF; CDR3nt: TGTGCCAGCAGCCAAGAGCACAGTTCTAACTATGGCTACACCTTC
d_gene: TRBD1; j_gene: TRBJ1-6; v_gene: TRBV4-2; abundance: NA; CDR3aa: CASSQDRDRNNSPLHF; CDR3nt: TGTGCCAGCAGCCAAGATCGGGACAGGAATAATTCACCCCTCCACTTT
d_gene: NA; j_gene: TRBJ1-4; v_gene: TRBV29-1; abundance: NA; CDR3aa: CSVSGTTNEKLFF; CDR3nt: TGCAGCGTTTCCGGGACTACTAATGAAAAACTGTTTTTT
d_gene: NA; j_gene: TRBJ1-6; v_gene: TRBV4-3; abundance: NA; CDR3aa: CASSQDRGPSPLHF; CDR3nt: TGCGCCAGCAGCCAAGATCGCGGGCCTTCACCCCTCCACTTT
d_gene: NA; j_gene: TRBJ1-4; v_gene: TRBV9; abundance: NA; CDR3aa: CASGQVNEKLFF; CDR3nt: TGTGCCAGCGGACAAGTTAATGAAAAACTGTTTTTT
d_gene: NA; j_gene: TRBJ1-2; v_gene: TRBV6-1; abundance: once; CDR3aa: CASSETPAASIIYGYTF; CDR3nt: TGTGCCAGCAGTGAAACCCCGGCGGCGTCAATTATCTATGGCTACACCTTC
d_gene: TRBD1; j_gene: TRBJ2-7; v_gene: TRBV6-6; abundance: NA; CDR3aa: CASSYRDSQYF; CDR3nt: TGTGCCAGCAGTTACCGGGACAGCCAGTACTTC
d_gene: TRBD2; j_gene: TRBJ2-5; v_gene: TRBV6-6; abundance: NA; CDR3aa: CASSYRASGGVETQYF; CDR3nt: TGTGCCAGCAGTTACAGGGCTAGCGGGGGGGTTGAGACCCAGTACTTC
d_gene: NA; j_gene: TRBJ2-4; v_gene: TRBV15; abundance: once; CDR3aa: CATSRGSDQNIQYF; CDR3nt: TGTGCCACCAGCAGAGGTAGCGACCAAAACATTCAGTACTTC
d_gene: NA; j_gene: TRBJ2-3; v_gene: TRBV6-6; abundance: NA; CDR3aa: CASSSRLGVGDTQYF; CDR3nt: TGTGCCAGCAGTTCCCGACTAGGCGTCGGAGATACGCAGTATTTT
d_gene: NA; j_gene: TRBJ1-2; v_gene: TRBV28; abundance: few; CDR3aa: CASSVTRGRVGYTF; CDR3nt: TGTGCCAGCAGTGTAACCCGAGGCAGGGTTGGCTACACCTTC
d_gene: NA; j_gene: TRBJ2-7; v_gene: TRBV29-1; abundance: NA; CDR3aa: CSVATSFDEQYF; CDR3nt: TGCAGCGTCGCCACTAGTTTCGACGAGCAGTACTTC
d_gene: TRBD1; j_gene: TRBJ1-5; v_gene: TRBV5-6; abundance: NA; CDR3aa: CASSQGTGGISNQPQHF; CDR3nt: TGTGCCAGCAGCCAGGGGACAGGTGGGATTAGCAATCAGCCCCAGCATTTT
d_gene: TRBD1; j_gene: TRBJ1-1; v_gene: TRBV27; abundance: few; CDR3aa: CASSPNRGQGTEAFF; CDR3nt: TGTGCCAGCAGTCCCAACAGGGGGCAGGGCACTGAAGCTTTCTTT
d_gene: TRBD2; j_gene: TRBJ2-3; v_gene: TRBV9; abundance: once; CDR3aa: CASSVVSGGSTDTQYF; CDR3nt: TGTGCCAGCAGCGTAGTTAGCGGGGGGAGCACAGATACGCAGTATTTT